What follows is one TCR beta chain and its context. Its matching antigen is unknown. Unique molecular identifiers were used to barcode this TCRbeta library. MiXCR, run by TCRdb on the PCR reads, gives a single entry per CDR3 protein. The sample gives 750,000 to 950,000 distinct CDR3 sequences, roughly 16% of which show up once; around 4.5% is in the top ten. This record comes from a study of T-cell reconstitution after alpha-beta-depleted transplantation in children. The CDR3 has 16 residues. J was trimmed by 7 bases and V by 0 bases; bases with no gene match: 10. Per the germline V gene, CDR1 is SGHRS and CDR2 is YFSETQ. Study-level findings and limits: Surviving recipient T cells and thymic progenitors accounted for the high day-60 TCRbeta diversity observed in some patients. Reported findings indicate that, about two months after transplant, alpha-beta T cells came from several hundred expanded clones, which were derived from non-depleted graft cells. Hyperexpanded clones declined; after one year, newly produced T cells mostly supplied diversity.

Here the sequenced sample was PBMCs, mostly from graft donor cells, taken 360 days after TCRalphabeta/CD19-depleted stem cell transplant. This chain connects TRBV5-1 to TRBJ2-7; 10 positions agree with TRBD2. The source is a male patient aged 10 to 17 who had a stem cell transplant for acute lymphoblastic leukemia, so the T cells may come from the graft donor. The CDR3 protein is CASSLASWTSGREQYF. The DNA for the CDR3 is TGCGCCAGCAGCTTGGCCTCCTGGACTAGCGGACGGGAGCAGTACTTC. The full variable domain, its missing parts supplied by reference TRBV5-1 and TRBJ2-7, is KAGVTQTPRYLIKTRGQQVTLSCSPISGHRSVSWYQQTPGQGLQFLFEYFSETQRNKGNFPGRFSGRQFSNSRSEMNVSTLELGDSALYLCASSLASWTSGREQYFGPGTRLTVT.